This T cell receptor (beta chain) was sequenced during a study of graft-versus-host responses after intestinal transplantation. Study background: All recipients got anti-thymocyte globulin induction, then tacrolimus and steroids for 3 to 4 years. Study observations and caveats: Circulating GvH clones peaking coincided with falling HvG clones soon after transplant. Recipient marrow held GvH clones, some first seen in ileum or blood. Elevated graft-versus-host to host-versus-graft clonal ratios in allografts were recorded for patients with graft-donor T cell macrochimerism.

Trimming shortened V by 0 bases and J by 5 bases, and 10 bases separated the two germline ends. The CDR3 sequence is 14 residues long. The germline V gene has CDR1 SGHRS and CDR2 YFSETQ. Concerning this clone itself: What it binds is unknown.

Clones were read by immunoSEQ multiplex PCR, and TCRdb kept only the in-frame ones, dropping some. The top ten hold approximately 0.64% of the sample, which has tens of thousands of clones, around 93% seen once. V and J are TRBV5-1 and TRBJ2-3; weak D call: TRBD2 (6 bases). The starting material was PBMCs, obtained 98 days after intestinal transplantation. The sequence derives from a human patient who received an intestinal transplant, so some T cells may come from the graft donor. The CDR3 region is CASSLDVSGDTQYF. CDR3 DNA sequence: TGCGCCAGCAGCTTGGATGTTAGCGGAGATACGCAGTATTTT.